The clone carrying this TCR beta chain is a singleton in its sample. Its specificity is unknown. This entry belongs to a study of cytomegalovirus exposure and HLA in healthy donors. Findings and caveats of the study: Published work reported that the classifier diagnosed cytomegalovirus status with high specificity and sensitivity.

TCRdb's copy holds only in-frame clones and misses some; the assay was immunoSEQ multiplex PCR. This table holds 150,000 to 200,000 clones, around 84% found once. Donors were drawn from the approximately 120-subject validation cohort, separate from the approximately 680-subject first cohort. The V gene lost 3 bases and the J gene lost 11 bases, with 13 bases spanning the gap. The CDR3 length is 12 residues. Germline-derived CDR1 and CDR2 are LGHNA and YNFKEQ. The V gene is TRBV4-2, the J gene TRBJ1-1; possibly TRBD1 for D (5 bases). Sequenced material: PBMCs. The receptor was isolated from a man in his late teens or twenties in good health and CMV-seropositive. The CDR3 protein is CASSQGLGDAFF. Written as DNA, the CDR3 is TGTGCCAGCAGCCAGGGACTTGGGGATGCTTTCTTT.